Below are 25 T cell receptor beta chains sequenced from a single sample in a study of control samples from healthy donors and cancer patients. TCRdb's copy holds only in-frame clones and misses some; the assay was immunoSEQ multiplex PCR. The sample holds 45,000 or so clones; 70% to 90% are singletons and the top ten take roughly a tenth. The sample taken for sequencing was PBMCs. Receptor source: a woman in her sixties with lung cancer.

The count of this clone is one. The V and J genes are TRBV11-2 and TRBJ2-3; the D gene is possibly TRBD1 (5 bases). Looked up from germline, CDR1 is SGHAT and CDR2 is FQNNGV. Trimming left V 2 bases short and J 3 bases short, with 12 bases between. The CDR3 spans 15 residues. CDR3 loop: CASSLSPGWTDTQYF. In DNA form, the CDR3 reads TGTGCCAGCAGCTTATCCCCAGGGTGGACAGATACGCAGTATTTT.

The chain has TRBV11-3 and TRBJ2-3; D is possibly TRBD1 or TRBD2 (5 bases each). Germline V CDR1 and CDR2: SGHNT, YENEEA. The CDR3 spans 16 residues. The V gene lost 5 bases and the J gene lost 0 bases, with 15 bases spanning the gap. The CDR3 sequence is CASSPGTYTSTDTQYF. CDR3 nucleotide sequence: TGTGCCAGCAGCCCGGGGACCTATACTAGCACAGATACGCAGTATTTT.

The chain has TRBV2 and TRBJ1-1, with 7 bases fitting TRBD1. J lost 0 bases, V lost 7 bases, and 8 bases had no gene match. This CDR3 is 15 amino acids long. CDR1 and CDR2 from the germline V gene are SNHLY and FYNNEI. Written as DNA, the CDR3 is TGTGCCAGCACCACAGGGGTGACTATGAACACTGAAGCTTTCTTT. This gives the protein CASTTGVTMNTEAFF.

The chain carries TRBV6-4 and TRBJ1-5; D unclear. Trimming shortened V by 0 bases and J by 0 bases, and 6 bases separated the two germline ends. The germline CDR1 and CDR2 sequences are MRHNA and SNTAGT. This CDR3 is built from 15 residues. CDR3 DNA: TGTGCCAGCAGTGACTCGTGGGGTAGCAATCAGCCCCAGCATTTT. It yields the protein CASSDSWGSNQPQHF.

The chain recombines TRBV18 with TRBJ2-7; no clear D gene. Trimming stripped 0 bases from V and 0 bases from J, with 12 bases between. Germline CDR1 and CDR2: KGHSH and LQKENI. CDR3 length equals 16 residues. The CDR3 sequence: CASSPPRSITSYEQYF. Here the CDR3 DNA reads TGTGCCAGCTCACCACCGCGGAGTATCACCTCCTACGAGCAGTACTTC.

In DNA, the CDR3 is TGTGCCAGCAGCGGAGACGGGGCCTACGAGCAGTACTTC. Residues: CASSGDGAYEQYF. J is TRBJ2-7 and V is TRBV3-1 (or the pseudogene TRBV3-2); D might be TRBD2 (5 bases). The V and J ends lost 5 bases and 2 bases respectively, with 10 bases between them. Germline CDR1 and CDR2: LGHDT and YNNKEL (reference sequence). The CDR3 sequence is 13 residues long.

This clone appeared a single time. The CDR3 nucleotides are TGTGCCAGTGTGGGGGCGGATTATGGCTACACCTTC. Amino acids: CASVGADYGYTF. The chain joins TRBV28 to TRBJ1-2; tentatively, D is TRBD1 (6 bases). The V end lost 9 bases, the J end lost 5 bases, and 13 bases lay between the germline ends. Germline V gene data show CDR1 as MDHEN and CDR2 as SYDVKM. The CDR3 totals 12 residues.

The chain has TRBV4-1 and TRBJ2-7; no clear D. Germline CDR1 is MGHRA and CDR2 is YSYEKL. The CDR3 has 15 residues. V was clipped by 4 bases and J by 3 bases, with 16 bases between them. In DNA form, the CDR3 reads TGCGCCAGCAGCCGGGATCAAGGACGGAGCTACGAGCAGTACTTC. It specifies CASSRDQGRSYEQYF.

Here the CDR3 DNA reads TGCGCCAGCAGCTTCAGTAGCGGCCAAGAGACCCAGTACTTC. It is translated as CASSFSSGQETQYF. The rearrangement links TRBV5-1 to TRBJ2-5; possible D gene TRBD2, 6 bases. The V gene's germline CDR1 is SGHRS and CDR2 YFSETQ. Trimming shortened V by 2 bases and J by 1 base, and 9 bases separated the two germline ends. The CDR3 loop spans 14 amino acids. Full variable domain (rest looked up from reference TRBV5-1 and TRBJ2-5): KAGVTQTPRYLIKTRGQQVTLSCSPISGHRSVSWYQQTPGQGLQFLFEYFSETQRNKGNFPGRFSGRQFSNSRSEMNVSTLELGDSALYLCASSFSSGQETQYFGPGTRLLVL.

The rearrangement uses TRBV2 and TRBJ1-1, with TRBD1 identical over 7 bases. After removal of 7 bases from V and 7 bases from J, the junction contained 6 bases not matched to a gene. There are 12 residues in the CDR3. Germline V gives CDR1 SNHLY, CDR2 FYNNEI. The CDR3 is CASKGGGGEAFF. The CDR3 coding sequence is TGTGCCAGCAAGGGAGGGGGCGGTGAAGCTTTCTTT.

This chain links TRBV2 with TRBJ2-1; 10 nucleotides match TRBD2. Germline CDR1 is SNHLY and CDR2 is FYNNEI. There are 17 residues in the CDR3. V was pared by 6 bases and J by 3 bases, with 11 bases of the junction left unmatched. Here the CDR3 reads CASRALAGVDFYNEQFF. The CDR3 DNA reads TGTGCCAGCAGGGCCCTAGCGGGAGTCGACTTCTACAATGAGCAGTTCTTC.

The J gene is TRBJ1-3, the V gene TRBV7-2, with a weak D call TRBD1 (6 bases). V dropped 5 bases and J dropped 4 bases, with 12 bases sitting between them. Per germline, CDR1 SGHTA and CDR2 FQGNSA. The CDR3 extends over 14 amino acids. The CDR3 spells CASSISGTGNTIYF. CDR3 in DNA: TGTGCCAGCAGCATTTCCGGGACAGGAAACACCATATATTTT.

This rearrangement joins TRBV28 to TRBJ1-4; D is unclear. V was pared by 1 base and J by 4 bases, with 7 bases between. The CDR3 is 14 amino acids. Germline V gene data show CDR1 as MDHEN and CDR2 as SYDVKM. The CDR3, as DNA: TGTGCCAGCAGTTTATCTGGAGGTAATGAAAAACTGTTTTTT. Encoded protein: CASSLSGGNEKLFF. The complete variable domain, with remaining parts taken from reference TRBV28 and TRBJ1-4, reads DVKVTQSSRYLVKRTGEKVFLECVQDMDHENMFWYRQDPGLGLRLIYFSYDVKMKEKGDIPEGYSVSREKKERFSLILESASTNQTSMYLCASSLSGGNEKLFFGSGTQLSVL.

The J gene is TRBJ1-2, the V gene TRBV27, with D unclear. Germline assignment: CDR1 MNHEY and CDR2 SMNVEV (reference sequence). The CDR3 length is 11 residues. Trimming took 10 bases from V and 2 from J, leaving 8 bases between them. Written as DNA, the CDR3 is TGTGCCAATGGGCGGAACTATGGCTACACCTTC. Translating it yields CANGRNYGYTF.

This chain links TRBV28 with TRBJ1-4, with D hard to call. The V end lost 2 bases, the J end lost 0 bases, and 10 bases lay between the germline ends. The CDR3 consists of 16 residues. CDR1 and CDR2 from the germline V gene are MDHEN and SYDVKM. The chain's CDR3 is CASSLTADSTNEKLFF. DNA for the CDR3: TGTGCCAGCAGTTTAACGGCTGATTCAACTAATGAAAAACTGTTTTTT.

V is TRBV29-1 and J is TRBJ1-2, with TRBD1 as a possible D gene (5 bases). The CDR3 is 12 residues long. From germline, CDR1 is SQVTM and CDR2 ANQGSEA. V dropped 4 bases and J dropped 14 bases, with 20 bases sitting between them. The CDR3 here is CSVGYPGDGQTF. The CDR3 DNA is TGCAGCGTTGGATATCCGGGGGACGGACAAACCTTC.

J is TRBJ2-2 and V is TRBV7-3; a possible D gene is TRBD2 (6 bases). V shed 3 bases and J shed 2 bases, with 16 bases lying between them. The CDR3 totals 17 residues. Germline V gives CDR1 SGHTA, CDR2 FQGTGA. CDR3 residues: CASSFPRDSPNTGELFF. The CDR3 bases are TGTGCCAGCAGCTTCCCGCGGGACTCGCCAAACACCGGGGAGCTGTTTTTT.

V usage is TRBV30 and J usage is TRBJ1-5, with D unclear. V was cut by 2 bases and J by 1 base, with 6 bases left in between. The CDR3 consists of 13 residues. Germline CDR1 reads GTSNPN; CDR2 reads SVGIG (reference sequence). CDR3 region: CAWSTGSNQPQHF. The CDR3 DNA follows: TGTGCCTGGAGTACGGGGAGCAATCAGCCCCAGCATTTT.

The V gene is TRBV14, the J gene TRBJ2-3, with a tentative D call TRBD1 (6 bases). In germline, CDR1 is SGHDN, CDR2 FVKESK. V lost 6 bases and J lost 2, with 12 bases in between. The CDR3 length is 14 residues. The CDR3 loop reads CASSQQGTTDTQYF. The CDR3 DNA reads TGTGCCAGCAGTCAACAGGGTACCACAGATACGCAGTATTTT.

This clone was recorded once. The rearrangement links TRBV5-4 to TRBJ2-2; D uncertain. Germline CDR1 SGHNT, CDR2 YYREEE (reference sequence). V was shortened by 0 bases and J by 4 bases, with 13 bases between the two germline ends. CDR3 length equals 16 residues. The CDR3 sequence: CASSLGGAVGTGELFF. The CDR3 DNA is TGTGCCAGCAGCTTGGGTGGTGCGGTGGGCACCGGGGAGCTGTTTTTT.

The chain couples TRBV7-9 to TRBJ1-2; the match to TRBD1 covers 7 bases. J was trimmed by 2 bases and V by 4 bases; bases with no gene match: 1. CDR3 length: 13 amino acids. Germline V lookup: CDR1 SEHNR, CDR2 FQNEAQ (reference sequence). The CDR3 spells CASSSTGNYGYTF. In DNA, the CDR3 is TGTGCCAGCAGCTCGACAGGGAACTATGGCTACACCTTC.

Comment on this clone: The junction does not match germline at one end; this may be a read error. The genes are TRBV5-1 and TRBJ2-2; D is tentatively TRBD1 or TRBD2 (5 bases each). CDR3 length: 12 amino acids. The germline gives CDR1 SGHRS, CDR2 YFSETQ. The DNA for the CDR3 is TGCACCAGTAGCGAGGGGACCGGGGAGCTGTTTTTT. It specifies CTSSEGTGELFF.

This chain uses TRBV28 with TRBJ1-2, with unresolved D. Trimming took 3 bases from V and 6 from J, leaving 11 bases between them. From germline, CDR1 is MDHEN and CDR2 SYDVKM. The CDR3 consists of 13 residues. The CDR3 coding sequence is TGTGCCAGCAGTTTTAGGCCTGGGCATGGCTACACCTTC. Protein: CASSFRPGHGYTF.

The chain joins TRBV5-1 to TRBJ1-2; unclear D gene. Germline loops: CDR1 SGHRS, CDR2 YFSETQ. V dropped 0 bases and J dropped 2 bases, with 5 bases sitting between them. The CDR3 has 13 residues. CDR3 nucleotides: TGCGCCAGCAGCTTGGGGGAAAACTATGGCTACACCTTC. Its translation is CASSLGENYGYTF.

The chain combines TRBV11-2 with TRBJ2-1; no clear D. Germline CDR1 is SGHAT and CDR2 is FQNNGV. The CDR3 contains 18 residues. The V end lost 2 bases, the J end lost 4 bases, and 21 bases lay between the germline ends. This CDR3 is CASSLSTNLNGLYNEQFF. The CDR3 region has the DNA TGTGCCAGCAGCTTATCTACCAACCTGAATGGCCTTTACAATGAGCAGTTCTTC.